Sequencing of this T cell receptor beta chain was carried out in a study of monozygotic twins with cystic fibrosis. Looking at the study overall: Libraries were built from approximately 3 micrograms of fragmented DNA using about 15 PCR cycles.

The germline CDR1 and CDR2 sequences are ENHRY and SYGVKD. This CDR3 has 17 residues. Unmatched junction bases numbered 10, after V lost 0 bases and J lost 5 bases. Sequencing was performed with immunoSEQ multiplex PCR; in TCRdb, only in-frame clones are kept and a portion is missing. The sample includes 20,000 to 25,000 clones, 95% to 98% seen only once; the top ten take 0.12% to 0.15%. Sequencing used blood. The sequence was obtained from a girl between 10 and 17 years old with cystic fibrosis. The chain joins TRBV10-3 to TRBJ2-3; 8 bases line up with TRBD1. CDR3 DNA: TGTGCCATCAGTGAGTCCCACGGACAGGGACGGGTAGATACGCAGTATTTT. Its protein is CAISESHGQGRVDTQYF.